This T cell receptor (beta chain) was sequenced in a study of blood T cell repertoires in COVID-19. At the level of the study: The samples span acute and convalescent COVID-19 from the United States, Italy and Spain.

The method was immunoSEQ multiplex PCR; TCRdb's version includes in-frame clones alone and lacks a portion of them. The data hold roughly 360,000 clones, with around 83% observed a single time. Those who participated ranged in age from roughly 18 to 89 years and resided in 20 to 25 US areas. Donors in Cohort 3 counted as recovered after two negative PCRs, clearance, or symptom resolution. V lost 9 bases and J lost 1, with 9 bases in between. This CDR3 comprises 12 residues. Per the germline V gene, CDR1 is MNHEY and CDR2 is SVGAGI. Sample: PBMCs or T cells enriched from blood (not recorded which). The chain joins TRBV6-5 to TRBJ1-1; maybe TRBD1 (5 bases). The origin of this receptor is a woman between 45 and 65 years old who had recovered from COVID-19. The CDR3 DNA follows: TGTGCCAGTACACAGGCGAACACTGAAGCTTTCTTT. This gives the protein CASTQANTEAFF.